This T cell receptor (beta chain) was sequenced during a study of T-cell reconstitution after alpha-beta-depleted transplantation in children. This clonotype was picked up many times. What it binds is not known. The authors prepared the TCRbeta library with unique molecular identifiers. MiXCR was run by TCRdb on the PCR reads, yielding one entry per CDR3 protein. The sample lists 490,000 or so distinct CDR3 sequences, about 11% seen once, with around 2.2% in the top ten. Looked up from germline, CDR1 is MNHEY and CDR2 is SMNVEV (reference sequence). This CDR3 is built from 15 residues. Trimming at V came to 3 bases and at J to 7 bases, leaving 7 bases not matched to a gene. Findings of the study overall: Several patients had high TCRbeta diversity at day 60; it came from surviving recipient T cells and thymic progenitors.

The input for sequencing was PBMCs, taken before TCRalphabeta/CD19-depleted stem cell transplant. This sequence originates from a child aged 2-9 years with inherited bone marrow failure, due to receive a stem cell transplant. The genes are TRBV27 and TRBJ2-1; 9 positions agree with TRBD2. The CDR3 DNA is TGTGCCAGCAGTTTTGGGGCGAGCGGGAGGAATGAGCAGTTCTTC. Protein product: CASSFGASGRNEQFF.